Given below is one T cell receptor beta chain in context. Its specificity is unknown. These data belong to a study of beta chain features in type 1 diabetes. Across the study: The study found patients and healthy donors alike in age, gender and cell yields.

Study findings and constraints: Compared to healthy donors, patients appeared to have naive, central memory and Treg TCRB repertoires that were more alike.

It was one heparinised blood draw, averaging about 120 mL, that each donor gave. Expressed TCRB transcripts were sequenced because the isolated RNA had all been reverse transcribed beforehand. The table came from immunoSEQ multiplex PCR; TCRdb's copy has only in-frame clones and leaves some out. The sample holds about 24,000 clones, 55% to 75% seen once. Input material: Tregs from blood. The clonotype originates from a woman between 35 and 50 years old in good health.

CDR3 in amino acids: CASSPQGQNTEAFF. The CDR3 region has the DNA TGTGCCAGCAGCCCCCAAGGACAGAACACTGAAGCTTTCTTT. This rearrangement joins TRBV7-9 to TRBJ1-1, with a tentative D call TRBD1 (5 bases). Germline-derived CDR1 and CDR2 are SEHNR and FQNEAQ (reference sequence). The CDR3 is made up of 14 amino acids. The V and J ends lost 5 bases and 1 base respectively, with 11 bases between them.